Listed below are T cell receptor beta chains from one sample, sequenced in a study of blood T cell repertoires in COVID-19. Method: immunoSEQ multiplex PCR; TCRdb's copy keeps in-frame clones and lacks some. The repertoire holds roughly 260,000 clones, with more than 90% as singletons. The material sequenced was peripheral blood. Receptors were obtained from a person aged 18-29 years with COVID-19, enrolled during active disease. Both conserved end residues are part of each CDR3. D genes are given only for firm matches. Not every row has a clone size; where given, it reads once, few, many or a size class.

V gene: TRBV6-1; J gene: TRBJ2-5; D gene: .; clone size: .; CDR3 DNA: TGTGCCAGCAGTGATGTGGGCGTGACCCAGTACTTC; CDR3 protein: CASSDVGVTQYF
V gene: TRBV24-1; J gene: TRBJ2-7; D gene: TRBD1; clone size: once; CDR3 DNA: TGTGCCACCAGTGGCTATAGCAGGGGGTTGGATTCTGACGAGCAGTACTTC; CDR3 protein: CATSGYSRGLDSDEQYF
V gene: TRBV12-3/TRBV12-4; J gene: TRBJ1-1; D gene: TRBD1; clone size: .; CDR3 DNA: TGTGCCAGCAGGACAGGGACCAACACTGAAGCTTTCTTT; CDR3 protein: CASRTGTNTEAFF
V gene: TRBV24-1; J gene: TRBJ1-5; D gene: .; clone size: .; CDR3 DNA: TGTGCCACCAGTGATTTATGGGGGGGGACCCAGCATTTT; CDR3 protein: CATSDLWGGTQHF
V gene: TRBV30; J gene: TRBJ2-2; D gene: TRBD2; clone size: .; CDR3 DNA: TGTGCCTGGAGTGTACTCGCGGGAGGGCCCCCCGGGGAGCTGTTTTTT; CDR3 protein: CAWSVLAGGPPGELFF
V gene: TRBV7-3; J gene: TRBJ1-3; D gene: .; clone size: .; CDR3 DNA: TGTGCCAGCAGCTTAGGGGGCTCCGGAAACACCATATATTTT; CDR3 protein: CASSLGGSGNTIYF
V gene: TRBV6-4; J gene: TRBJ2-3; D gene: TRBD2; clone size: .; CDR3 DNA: TGTGCCAGCAGAGACGGGACTAGCGGCGCTGATACGCAGTATTTT; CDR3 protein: CASRDGTSGADTQYF
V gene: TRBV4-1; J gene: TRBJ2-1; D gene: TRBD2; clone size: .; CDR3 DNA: TGCGCCAGCAGCCAGGGTCTAGCGGGGTACAATGAGCAGTTCTTC; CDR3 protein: CASSQGLAGYNEQFF
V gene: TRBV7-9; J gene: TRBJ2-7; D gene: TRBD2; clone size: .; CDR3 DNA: TGTGCCAGCAGCTTAGCCGGGACTAGCGGGAGCTACGAGCAGTACTTC; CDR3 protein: CASSLAGTSGSYEQYF
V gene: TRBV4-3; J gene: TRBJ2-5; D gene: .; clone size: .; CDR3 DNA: TGCGCCAGCAGCCCCGGCGGAACGGTGGAGACCCAGTACTTC; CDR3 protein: CASSPGGTVETQYF
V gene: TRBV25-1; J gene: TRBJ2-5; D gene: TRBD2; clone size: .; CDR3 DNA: TGTGCCAGCAGTGAAAAAGCCCTAGCGGGAGAAATGGAGACCCAGTACTTC; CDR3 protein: CASSEKALAGEMETQYF
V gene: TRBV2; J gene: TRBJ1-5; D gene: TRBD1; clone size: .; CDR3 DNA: TGTGCCAGCAGGGGGACAGGTCCTCAGCCCCAGCATTTT; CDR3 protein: CASRGTGPQPQHF
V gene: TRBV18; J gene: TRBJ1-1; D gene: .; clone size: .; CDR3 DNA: TGTGCCAGCTCACCGGCTGCGGAGATGAACACTGAAGCTTTCTTT; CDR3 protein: CASSPAAEMNTEAFF
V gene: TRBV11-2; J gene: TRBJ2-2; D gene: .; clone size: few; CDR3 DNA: TGTGCCAGCAGCGCATCTTTGAGAGACACCGGGGAGCTGTTTTTT; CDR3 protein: CASSASLRDTGELFF
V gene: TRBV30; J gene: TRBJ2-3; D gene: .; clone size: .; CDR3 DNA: TGTGCCTGGAGTGTAATTAGAAATAGCGGCACAGATACGCAGTATTTT; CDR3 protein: CAWSVIRNSGTDTQYF
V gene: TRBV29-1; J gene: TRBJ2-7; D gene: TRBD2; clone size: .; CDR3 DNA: TGCAGCGTTGTTGCTAGCGGGAGGGCAACATACGAGCAGTACTTC; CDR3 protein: CSVVASGRATYEQYF
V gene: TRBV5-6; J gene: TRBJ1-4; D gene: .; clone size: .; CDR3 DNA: TGTGCCAGCAGCTTGATCTGGGACTCTAATGAAAAACTGTTTTTT; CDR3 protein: CASSLIWDSNEKLFF
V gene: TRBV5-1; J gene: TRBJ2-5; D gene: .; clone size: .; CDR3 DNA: TGCGCCAGCAGCTTGGTCAGGGGCTGGGAGACCCAGTACTTC; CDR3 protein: CASSLVRGWETQYF
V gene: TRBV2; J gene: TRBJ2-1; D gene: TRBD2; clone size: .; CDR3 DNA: TGTGCCACGACTAGCGGGAGGGCCGGTGAGCAGTTCTTC; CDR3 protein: CATTSGRAGEQFF
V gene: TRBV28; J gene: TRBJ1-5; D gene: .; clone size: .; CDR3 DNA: TGTGCCAGCTCCACGCCCCTTCGGGGATACGATCAGCCCCAGCATTTT; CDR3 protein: CASSTPLRGYDQPQHF
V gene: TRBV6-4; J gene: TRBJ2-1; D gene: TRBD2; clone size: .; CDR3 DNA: TGTGCCAGCAGTGAGGCCGGGAGGCCTCCATACAATGAGCAGTTCTTC; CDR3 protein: CASSEAGRPPYNEQFF
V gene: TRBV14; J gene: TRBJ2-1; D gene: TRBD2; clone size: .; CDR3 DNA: TGTGCCAGCAGCCAAGTAATCTGGGGACTAGCGGGAGGCAGTGAGCAGTTCTTC; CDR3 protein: CASSQVIWGLAGGSEQFF
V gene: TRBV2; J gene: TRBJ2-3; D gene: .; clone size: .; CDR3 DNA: TGTGCCAGCAGTCAGACAGCTTCTAGCACAGATACGCAGTATTTT; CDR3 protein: CASSQTASSTDTQYF
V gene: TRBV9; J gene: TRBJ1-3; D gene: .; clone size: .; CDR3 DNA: TGTGCCAGCAGCGTGGACTACGGGGGAAACACCATATATTTT; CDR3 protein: CASSVDYGGNTIYF
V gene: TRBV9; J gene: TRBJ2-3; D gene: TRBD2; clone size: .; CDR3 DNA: TGTGCCAGCGGACCAGCGGGAGGCCCTCTCACAGATACGCAGTATTTT; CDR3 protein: CASGPAGGPLTDTQYF
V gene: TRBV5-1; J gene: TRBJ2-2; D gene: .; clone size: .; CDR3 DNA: TGCGCCAGCAGCTTCGGAGGGCCGGACGGGGAGCTGTTTTTT; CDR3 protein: CASSFGGPDGELFF
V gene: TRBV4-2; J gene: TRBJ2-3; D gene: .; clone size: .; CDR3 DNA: TGTGCCAGCAGCCAAGATCGGGTTGGCGGGAGCACAGATACGCAGTATTTT; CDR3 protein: CASSQDRVGGSTDTQYF
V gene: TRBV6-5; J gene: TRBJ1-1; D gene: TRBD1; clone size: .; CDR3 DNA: TGTGCCAGCAGTCATACAGGGGCCACTGAAGCTTTCTTT; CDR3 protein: CASSHTGATEAFF
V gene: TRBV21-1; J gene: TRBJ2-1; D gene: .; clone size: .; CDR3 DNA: TGTGCCAGCAGCAAAAGGGCTAGCGGGACTACTGAGCAGTTCTTC; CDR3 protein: CASSKRASGTTEQFF
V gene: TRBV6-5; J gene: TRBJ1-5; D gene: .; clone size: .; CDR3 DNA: TGTGCCAGCAGCCCAGTGAATCAGCCCCAGCATTTT; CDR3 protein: CASSPVNQPQHF
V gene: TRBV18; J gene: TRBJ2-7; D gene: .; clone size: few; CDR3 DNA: TGTGCCAGCTCTCCTAAGCAGGGGTCTTACGAGCAGTACTTC; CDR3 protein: CASSPKQGSYEQYF
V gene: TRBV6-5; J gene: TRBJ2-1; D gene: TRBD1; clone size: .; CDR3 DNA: TGTGCCAGCAGTTACTTACCGGGACAGGGGTTCAATGAGCAGTTCTTC; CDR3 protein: CASSYLPGQGFNEQFF
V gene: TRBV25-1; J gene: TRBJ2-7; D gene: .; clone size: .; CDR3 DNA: TGTGCCAGCAGTGAATGGGGGCTCGGCGAGCAGTACTTC; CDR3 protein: CASSEWGLGEQYF
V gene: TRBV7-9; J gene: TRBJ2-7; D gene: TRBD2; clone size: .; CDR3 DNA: TGTGCCAGCAGCGGAGTAGGGCTAGCGGGAGATAACGAGCAGTACTTC; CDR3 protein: CASSGVGLAGDNEQYF
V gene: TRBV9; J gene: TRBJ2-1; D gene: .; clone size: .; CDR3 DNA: TGTGCCAGCAGCGCCGGGACATTGTACAATGAGCAGTTCTTC; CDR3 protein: CASSAGTLYNEQFF
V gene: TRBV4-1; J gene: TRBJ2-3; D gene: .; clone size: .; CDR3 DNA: TGCGCCAGCAGCCCGCCGGGCACAGATACGCAGTATTTT; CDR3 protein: CASSPPGTDTQYF
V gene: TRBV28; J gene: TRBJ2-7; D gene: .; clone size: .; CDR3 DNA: TGTGCCAGCAGATCTGACATGGGTAGCTCCTACGAGCAGTACTTC; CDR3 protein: CASRSDMGSSYEQYF
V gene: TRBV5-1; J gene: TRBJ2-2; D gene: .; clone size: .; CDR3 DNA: TGCGCCAGCAGCTTGGTAAGCCTTGCCGGGGAGCTGTTTTTT; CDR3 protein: CASSLVSLAGELFF
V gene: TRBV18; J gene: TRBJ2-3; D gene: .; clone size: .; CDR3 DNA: TGTGCCAGCTCACCAACGGGAGGGACAGTTATTCTCACAGATACGCAGTATTTT; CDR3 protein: CASSPTGGTVILTDTQYF
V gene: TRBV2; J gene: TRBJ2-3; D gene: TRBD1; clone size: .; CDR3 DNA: TGTGCCAGCAGTGAATGGGGGACAGTCAGCACAGATACGCAGTATTTT; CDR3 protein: CASSEWGTVSTDTQYF
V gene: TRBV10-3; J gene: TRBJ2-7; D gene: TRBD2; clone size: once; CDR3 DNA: TGTGCCATCAGTGACCTTGTTAGCGGGAACCGCTACGAGCAGTACTTC; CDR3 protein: CAISDLVSGNRYEQYF
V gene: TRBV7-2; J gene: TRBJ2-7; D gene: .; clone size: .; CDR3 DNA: TGTGCCAGCAGCTTAGTACGGGTTCTTCATTTC; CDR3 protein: CASSLVRVLHF
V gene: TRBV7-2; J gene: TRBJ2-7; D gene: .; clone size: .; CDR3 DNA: TGTGCCAGCAGCCCCAGTAGGGGCTACGAGCAGTACTTC; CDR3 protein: CASSPSRGYEQYF